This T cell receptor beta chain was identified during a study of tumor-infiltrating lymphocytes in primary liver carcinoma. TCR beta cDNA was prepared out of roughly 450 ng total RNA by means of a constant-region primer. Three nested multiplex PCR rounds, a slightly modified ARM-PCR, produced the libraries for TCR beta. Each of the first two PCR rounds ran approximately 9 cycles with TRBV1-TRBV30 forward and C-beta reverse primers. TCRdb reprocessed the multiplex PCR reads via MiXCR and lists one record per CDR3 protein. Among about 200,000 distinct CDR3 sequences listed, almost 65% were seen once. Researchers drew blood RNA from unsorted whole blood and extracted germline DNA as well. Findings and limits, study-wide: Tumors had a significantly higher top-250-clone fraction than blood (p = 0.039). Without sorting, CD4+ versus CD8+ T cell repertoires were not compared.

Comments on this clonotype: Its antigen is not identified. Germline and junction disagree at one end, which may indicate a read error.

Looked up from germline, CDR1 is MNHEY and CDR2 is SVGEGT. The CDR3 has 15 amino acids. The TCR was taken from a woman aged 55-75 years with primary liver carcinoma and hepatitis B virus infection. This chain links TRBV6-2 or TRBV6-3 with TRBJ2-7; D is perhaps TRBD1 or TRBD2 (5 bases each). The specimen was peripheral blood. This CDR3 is CANSPWGTSPYEQYF. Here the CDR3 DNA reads TGTGCCAACAGTCCCTGGGGGACGTCACCATACGAGCAGTACTTC.